This entry concerns a single TCR beta chain. TCRdb keeps only in-frame clones here, not all; method: immunoSEQ multiplex PCR. Of around 160,000 clones in the sample, around 84% were seen once. This entry belongs to a study of blood T cell repertoires in COVID-19. Study summary: The samples span acute and convalescent COVID-19 from the United States, Italy and Spain.

The source material was peripheral blood. The sequence was collected from a human donor in a cohort sampled during active COVID-19.

CDR3 nucleotides: TGTGCCAGTAGTACCCTACAGGGTTCTAAGATTGGGACCCAGTACTTC. It encodes CASSTLQGSKIGTQYF. The chain combines TRBV19 with TRBJ2-5; D is perhaps TRBD1 (6 bases). Between the trimmed V and J ends, which lost 4 bases and 7 bases, there was a span of 22 bases. Germline assignment: CDR1 LNHDA and CDR2 SQIVND (reference sequence). The CDR3 runs to 16 residues.